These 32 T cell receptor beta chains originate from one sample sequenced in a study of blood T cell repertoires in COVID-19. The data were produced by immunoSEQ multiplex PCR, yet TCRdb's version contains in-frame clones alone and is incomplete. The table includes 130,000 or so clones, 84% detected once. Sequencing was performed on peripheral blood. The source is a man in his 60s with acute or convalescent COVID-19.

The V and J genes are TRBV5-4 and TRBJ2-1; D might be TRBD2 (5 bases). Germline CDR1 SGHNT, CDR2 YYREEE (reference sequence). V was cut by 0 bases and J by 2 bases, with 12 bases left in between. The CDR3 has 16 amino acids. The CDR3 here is CASSLVGLATYNEQFF. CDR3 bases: TGTGCCAGCAGCTTGGTTGGGCTAGCTACCTACAATGAGCAGTTCTTC. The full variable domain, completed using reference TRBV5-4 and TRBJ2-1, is ETGVTQSPTHLIKTRGQQVTLRCSSQSGHNTVSWYQQALGQGPQFIFQYYREEENGRGNFPPRFSGLQFPNYSSELNVNALELDDSALYLCASSLVGLATYNEQFFGPGTRLTVL.

CDR3 amino acids: CAISGTADTQYF. The CDR3 DNA follows: TGTGCCATCAGTGGGACAGCAGATACGCAGTATTTT. The chain recombines TRBV10-3 with TRBJ2-3; the D gene is possibly TRBD1 (6 bases). CDR3 size: 12 residues. Per the germline V gene, CDR1 is ENHRY and CDR2 is SYGVKD. The V end was cut by 4 bases, the J end by 4 bases, with 6 bases between.

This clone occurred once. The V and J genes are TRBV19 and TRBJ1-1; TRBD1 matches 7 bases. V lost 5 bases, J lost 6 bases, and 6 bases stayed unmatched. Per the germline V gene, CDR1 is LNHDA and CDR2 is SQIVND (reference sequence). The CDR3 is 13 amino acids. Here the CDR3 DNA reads TGTGCCAGTAGTGTCACAGGGGTTGCTGAAGCTTTCTTT. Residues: CASSVTGVAEAFF.

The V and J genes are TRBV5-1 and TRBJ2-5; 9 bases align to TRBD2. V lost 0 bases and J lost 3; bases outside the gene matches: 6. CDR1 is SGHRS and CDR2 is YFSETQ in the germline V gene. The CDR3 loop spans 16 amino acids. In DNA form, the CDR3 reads TGCGCCAGCAGCTTGGAAGCGGGGGGCGCGGAAGAGACCCAGTACTTC. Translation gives CASSLEAGGAEETQYF.

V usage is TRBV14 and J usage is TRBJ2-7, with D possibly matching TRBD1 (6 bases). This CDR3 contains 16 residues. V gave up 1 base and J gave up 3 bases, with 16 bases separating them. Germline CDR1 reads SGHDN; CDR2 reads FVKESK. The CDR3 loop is CASSQVGTPGRYEQYF. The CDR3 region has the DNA TGTGCCAGCAGCCAAGTAGGGACACCGGGGCGCTACGAGCAGTACTTC.

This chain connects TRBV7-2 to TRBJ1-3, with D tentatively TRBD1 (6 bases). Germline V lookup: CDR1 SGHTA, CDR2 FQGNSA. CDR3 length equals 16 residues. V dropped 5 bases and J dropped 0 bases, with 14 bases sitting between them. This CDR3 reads CASSRDRTSSGNTIYF. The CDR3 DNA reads TGTGCCAGCAGCCGCGACAGGACGAGCTCTGGAAACACCATATATTTT.

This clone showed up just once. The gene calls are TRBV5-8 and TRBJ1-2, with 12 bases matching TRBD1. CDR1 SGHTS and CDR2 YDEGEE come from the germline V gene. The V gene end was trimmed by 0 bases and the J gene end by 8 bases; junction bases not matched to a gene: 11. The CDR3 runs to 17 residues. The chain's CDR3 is CASSLARDRGLFGGYTF. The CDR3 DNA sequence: TGTGCCAGCAGCTTGGCCCGGGACAGGGGGCTTTTCGGAGGCTACACCTTC.

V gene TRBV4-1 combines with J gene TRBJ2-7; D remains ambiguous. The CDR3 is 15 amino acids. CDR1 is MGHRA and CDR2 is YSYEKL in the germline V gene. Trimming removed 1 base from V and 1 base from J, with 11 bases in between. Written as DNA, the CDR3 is TGCGCCAGCAGCCAAGGGTCCTTCCGGTCCTACGAGCAGTACTTC. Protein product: CASSQGSFRSYEQYF.

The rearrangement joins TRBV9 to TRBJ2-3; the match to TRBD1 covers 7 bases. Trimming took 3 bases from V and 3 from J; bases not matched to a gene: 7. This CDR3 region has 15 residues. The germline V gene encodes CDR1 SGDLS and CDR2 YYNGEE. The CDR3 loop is CASSGWDRETDTQYF. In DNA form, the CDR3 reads TGTGCCAGCAGCGGATGGGACAGAGAAACAGATACGCAGTATTTT.

The CDR3 DNA reads as TGTGCCAGCAGTTACTCGGGACAGGGAAGTTCACCCCTCCACTTT. Translated: CASSYSGQGSSPLHF. The chain has TRBV6-6 and TRBJ1-6; 9 bases map to TRBD1. CDR1 and CDR2 (germline): MNHNY, SVGAGI (reference sequence). The V and J ends lost 0 bases and 9 bases, in that order; junction bases with no gene match: 3. This CDR3 has 15 residues.

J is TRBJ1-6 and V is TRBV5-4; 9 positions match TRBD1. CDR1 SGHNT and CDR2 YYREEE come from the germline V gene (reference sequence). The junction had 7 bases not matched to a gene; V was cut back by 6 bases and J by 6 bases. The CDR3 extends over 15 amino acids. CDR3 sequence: CASKLGQGINSPLHF. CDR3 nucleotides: TGTGCCAGCAAGCTGGGACAGGGCATTAATTCACCCCTCCACTTT.

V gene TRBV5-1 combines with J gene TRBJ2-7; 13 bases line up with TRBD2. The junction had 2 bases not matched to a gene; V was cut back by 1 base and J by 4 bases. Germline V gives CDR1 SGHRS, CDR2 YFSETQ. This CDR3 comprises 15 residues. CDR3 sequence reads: CASSLRTSGSYEQYF. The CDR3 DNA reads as TGCGCCAGCAGCTTGCGGACTAGCGGGAGTTACGAGCAGTACTTC.

This CDR3 is CASSFAGAESEKLFF. CDR3 sequence (DNA): TGTGCCAGCAGCTTCGCAGGGGCGGAGAGTGAAAAACTGTTTTTT. The rearrangement links TRBV7-8 to TRBJ1-4; weak D call: TRBD1 (6 bases). CDR3 length: 15 residues. Germline assignment: CDR1 SGHVS and CDR2 FQNEAQ. Trimming stripped 3 bases from V and 7 bases from J, with 15 bases between.

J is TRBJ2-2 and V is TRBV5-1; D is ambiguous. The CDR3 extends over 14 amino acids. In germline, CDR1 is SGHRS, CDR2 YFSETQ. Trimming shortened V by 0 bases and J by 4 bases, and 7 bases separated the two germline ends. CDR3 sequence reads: CASSLDSSTGELFF. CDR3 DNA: TGCGCCAGCAGCTTGGATAGCAGCACCGGGGAGCTGTTTTTT.

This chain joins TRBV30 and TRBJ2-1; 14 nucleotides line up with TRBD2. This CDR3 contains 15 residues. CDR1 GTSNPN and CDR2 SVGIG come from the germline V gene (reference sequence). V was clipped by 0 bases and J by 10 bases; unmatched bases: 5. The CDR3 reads CAWSVGLAGAREQFF. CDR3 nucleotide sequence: TGTGCCTGGAGTGTGGGACTAGCGGGAGCTAGGGAGCAGTTCTTC.

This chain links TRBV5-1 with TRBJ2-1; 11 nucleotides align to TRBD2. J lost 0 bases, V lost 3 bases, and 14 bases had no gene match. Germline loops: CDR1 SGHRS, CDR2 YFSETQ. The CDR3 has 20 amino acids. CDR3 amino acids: CASSSYTGLAALSSYNEQFF. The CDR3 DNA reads TGCGCCAGCAGCTCTTATACGGGACTAGCGGCTCTAAGCTCCTACAATGAGCAGTTCTTC.

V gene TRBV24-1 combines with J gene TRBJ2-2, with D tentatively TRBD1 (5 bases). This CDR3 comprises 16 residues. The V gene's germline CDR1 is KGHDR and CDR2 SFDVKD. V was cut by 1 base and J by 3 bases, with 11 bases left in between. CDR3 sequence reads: CATSDFEGVDTGELFF. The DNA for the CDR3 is TGTGCCACCAGTGATTTTGAAGGGGTGGACACCGGGGAGCTGTTTTTT.

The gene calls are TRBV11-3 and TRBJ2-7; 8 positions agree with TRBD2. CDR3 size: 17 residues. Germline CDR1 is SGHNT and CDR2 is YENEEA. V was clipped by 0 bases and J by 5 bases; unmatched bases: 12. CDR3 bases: TGTGCCAGCAGCTTAGATTTTCTAGCGGGCACTCCTAACGAGCAGTACTTC. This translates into CASSLDFLAGTPNEQYF.

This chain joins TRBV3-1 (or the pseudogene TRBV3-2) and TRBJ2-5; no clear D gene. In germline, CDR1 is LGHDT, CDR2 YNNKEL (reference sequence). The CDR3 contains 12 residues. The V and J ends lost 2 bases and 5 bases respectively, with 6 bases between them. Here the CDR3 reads CASSQSVETQYF. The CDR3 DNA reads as TGTGCCAGCAGCCAATCGGTGGAGACCCAGTACTTC.

As DNA, the CDR3 is TGCGCCAGCAGCTTGGCCCGAGAAAAGGAGACCCAGTACTTC. Translation gives CASSLAREKETQYF. The chain carries TRBV5-1 and TRBJ2-5; D is unresolved. CDR1 SGHRS and CDR2 YFSETQ come from the germline V gene. This CDR3 spans 14 amino acids. The ends were cut back, 0 bases at V and 5 bases at J, with 11 bases in the middle. Variable domain in full (rest from reference TRBV5-1 and TRBJ2-5): KAGVTQTPRYLIKTRGQQVTLSCSPISGHRSVSWYQQTPGQGLQFLFEYFSETQRNKGNFPGRFSGRQFSNSRSEMNVSTLELGDSALYLCASSLAREKETQYFGPGTRLLVL.

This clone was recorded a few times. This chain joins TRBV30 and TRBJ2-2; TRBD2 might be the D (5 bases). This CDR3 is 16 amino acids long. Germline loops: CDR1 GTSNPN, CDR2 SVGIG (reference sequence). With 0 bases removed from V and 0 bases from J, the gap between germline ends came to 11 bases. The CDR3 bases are TGTGCCTGGAGTGTACTAGGCAGCGCGAACACCGGGGAGCTGTTTTTT. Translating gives CAWSVLGSANTGELFF.

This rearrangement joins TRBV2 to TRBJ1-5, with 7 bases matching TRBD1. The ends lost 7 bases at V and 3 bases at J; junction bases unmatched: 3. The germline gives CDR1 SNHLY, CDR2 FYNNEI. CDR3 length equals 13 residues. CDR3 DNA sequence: TGTGCCAGCAATGACAGGGACAATCAGCCCCAGCATTTT. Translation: CASNDRDNQPQHF.

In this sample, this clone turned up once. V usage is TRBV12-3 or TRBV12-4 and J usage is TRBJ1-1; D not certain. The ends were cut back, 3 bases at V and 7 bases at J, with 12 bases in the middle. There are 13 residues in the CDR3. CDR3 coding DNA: TGTGCCAGCAGTTTTGGCCCGTATTATGAAGCTTTCTTT. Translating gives CASSFGPYYEAFF.

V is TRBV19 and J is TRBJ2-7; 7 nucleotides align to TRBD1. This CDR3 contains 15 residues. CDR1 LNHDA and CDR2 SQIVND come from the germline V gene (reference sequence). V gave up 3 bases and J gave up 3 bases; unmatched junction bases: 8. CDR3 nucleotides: TGTGCCAGTAGTATCGACAGGGTAGAGGGCTACGAGCAGTACTTC. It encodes CASSIDRVEGYEQYF.

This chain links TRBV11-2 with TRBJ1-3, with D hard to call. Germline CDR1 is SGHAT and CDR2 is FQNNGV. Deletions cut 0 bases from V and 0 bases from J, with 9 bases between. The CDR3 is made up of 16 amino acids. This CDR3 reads CASSLDLASSGNTIYF. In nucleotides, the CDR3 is TGTGCCAGCAGCTTAGATCTGGCCAGCTCTGGAAACACCATATATTTT.

In nucleotides, the CDR3 is TGTGCCCCAAAAATAGTTAGCGGGGCGTTCTACGAGCAGTACTTC. Its translation: CAPKIVSGAFYEQYF. This chain links TRBV28 with TRBJ2-7; 8 bases are a match to TRBD2. Germline trimming cut 11 bases from V and 3 bases from J; bases unmatched to any gene: 15. This CDR3 comprises 15 residues. The germline CDR1 and CDR2 sequences are MDHEN and SYDVKM.

The CDR3 nucleotides are TGCGCCAGCAGTGATCTCAGGACACTCTCCGAGCAGTACTTC. Amino acids: CASSDLRTLSEQYF. V gene TRBV10-1 combines with J gene TRBJ2-7; perhaps TRBD1 as D (5 bases). V lost 3 bases and J lost 6, with 15 bases in between. There are 14 residues in the CDR3. Germline lookup yields CDR1 WNHNN and CDR2 SYGVQD (reference sequence).

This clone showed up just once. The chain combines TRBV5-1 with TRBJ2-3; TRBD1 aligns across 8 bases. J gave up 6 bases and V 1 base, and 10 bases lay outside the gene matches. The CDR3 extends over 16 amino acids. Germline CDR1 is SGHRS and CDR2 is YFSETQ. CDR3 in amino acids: CASSLTRQGSTDTQYF. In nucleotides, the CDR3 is TGCGCCAGCAGCTTGACCCGACAGGGGTCCACGGATACGCAGTATTTT.

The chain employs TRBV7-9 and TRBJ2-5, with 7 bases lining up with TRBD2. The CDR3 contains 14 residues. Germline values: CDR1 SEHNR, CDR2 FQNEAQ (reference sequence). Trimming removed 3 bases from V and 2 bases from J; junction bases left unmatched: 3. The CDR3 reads CASSFSSGQETQYF. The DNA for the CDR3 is TGTGCCAGCAGCTTCTCTAGCGGACAAGAGACCCAGTACTTC.

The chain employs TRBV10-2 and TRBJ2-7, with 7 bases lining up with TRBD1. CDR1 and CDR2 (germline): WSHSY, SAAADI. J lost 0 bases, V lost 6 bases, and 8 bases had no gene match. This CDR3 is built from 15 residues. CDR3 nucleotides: TGCGCCAGCAGCATACTGACAGGGACCTCCTACGAGCAGTACTTC. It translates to CASSILTGTSYEQYF.

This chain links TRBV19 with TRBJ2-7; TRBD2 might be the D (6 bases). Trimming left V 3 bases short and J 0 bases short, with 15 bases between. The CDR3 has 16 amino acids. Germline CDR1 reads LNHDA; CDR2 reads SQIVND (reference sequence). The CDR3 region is CASSMGSRGSSYEQYF. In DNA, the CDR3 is TGTGCCAGTAGTATGGGGTCGCGGGGAAGCTCCTACGAGCAGTACTTC.

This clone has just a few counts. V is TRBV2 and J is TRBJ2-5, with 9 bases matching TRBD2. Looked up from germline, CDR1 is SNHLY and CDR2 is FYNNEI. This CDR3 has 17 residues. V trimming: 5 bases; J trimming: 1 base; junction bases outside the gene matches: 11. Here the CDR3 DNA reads TGTGCCAGCAGTCCGCCCTGGACTAGCGTGGTCCAAGAGACCCAGTACTTC. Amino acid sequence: CASSPPWTSVVQETQYF.